This TCR beta chain was identified in a study of shared clonotypes between healthy human individuals. General study points: The researchers took only blood, and tissue repertoires probably look different.

To note about this clone: Its specificity is unknown.

Trimming pared 6 bases from V and 0 bases from J, leaving 12 bases between. The CDR3 has 15 amino acids. Germline V gives CDR1 SNHLY, CDR2 FYNNEI. TCRdb's table, derived via immunoSEQ multiplex PCR, lists solely in-frame clones and lacks some. The data show over 2 million clones, with about nine tenths seen just once and about 0.41% held by the top ten. Sequenced sample: naive CD4+ T cells from PBMCs. Subset indicated: CD45RA+ positively selected. This sequence joins TRBV2 and TRBJ2-4; D is possibly TRBD2 (5 bases). This receptor was taken from a man in his late teens or twenties in good health. Some clones in this sample may be carry-over from other donors' samples. CDR3 nucleotide sequence: TGTGCCAGCAGACTAGAAGGATTAGCCAAAAACATTCAGTACTTC. Amino acids: CASRLEGLAKNIQYF.